One sample yielded the 18 T cell receptor beta chains listed below, sequenced in a study of human T cells and chemical hapten exposure. Time point described: healthy volunteer bleed at 2 weeks. Total RNA came from unfractionated whole blood. In TCRdb, the RACE reads were re-called with MiXCR into one record per CDR3 protein. The sample includes about 45,000 distinct CDR3 sequences, 4% to 4.5% of them seen just once. Sequenced sample: whole blood. These receptors originate from a human donor in good health. Some clones in this sample may be carry-over from other donors' samples.

This clonotype occurred many times. The chain employs TRBV7-2 and TRBJ1-4, with TRBD1 as a possible D gene (5 bases). The ends were cut back, 5 bases at V and 6 bases at J, with 13 bases in the middle. CDR3 size: 14 residues. From germline, CDR1 is SGHTA and CDR2 FQGNSA. The CDR3 bases are TGTGCCAGCAGCATAACGGCGGGGGATGAAAAACTGTTTTTT. Protein sequence: CASSITAGDEKLFF.

Many counts were recorded for this clonotype. The chain uses TRBV9 and TRBJ1-1; tentatively, D is TRBD1 (5 bases). Per the germline V gene, CDR1 is SGDLS and CDR2 is YYNGEE. Deletions cut 0 bases from V and 4 bases from J, with 13 bases between. The CDR3 extends over 15 amino acids. The CDR3 DNA is TGTGCCAGCAGCGTAGGAACAGGCAAGTCCACTGAAGCTTTCTTT. As protein: CASSVGTGKSTEAFF.

The gene calls are TRBV13 and TRBJ1-2, with 7 bases fitting TRBD1. V gave up 5 bases and J gave up 5 bases; unmatched junction bases: 5. Germline V CDR1 and CDR2: PRHDT, FYEKMQ (reference sequence). This CDR3 contains 13 residues. CDR3 nucleotide sequence: TGTGCCAGCAGCCCCAGGGGGGGGTATGGCTACACCTTC. Protein sequence: CASSPRGGYGYTF.

Many counts were recorded for this clonotype. The V and J genes are TRBV6-2 or TRBV6-3 and TRBJ2-7, with 12 bases aligning to TRBD2. This CDR3 is 15 amino acids long. The germline V gene encodes CDR1 MNHEY and CDR2 SVGEGT. With 5 bases clipped from V and 7 bases from J, the junction kept 9 bases outside the gene matches. CDR3 residues: CASSDPSGRAGEQYF. The CDR3 DNA reads as TGTGCCAGCAGTGACCCTAGCGGGAGGGCAGGTGAGCAGTACTTC.

This clonotype was seen ten or more times. The J gene is TRBJ2-1, the V gene TRBV20-1; 9 positions match TRBD2. This CDR3 spans 17 amino acids. V was clipped by 2 bases and J by 6 bases; unmatched bases: 14. The V gene's germline CDR1 is DFQATT and CDR2 SNEGSKA (reference sequence). CDR3 loop: CSARFRATSGQVNEQFF. CDR3 sequence (DNA): TGCAGTGCTAGATTCAGGGCCACTAGCGGGCAAGTCAATGAGCAGTTCTTC.

J is TRBJ1-4 and V is TRBV21-1; whether TRBD1, the table's D call, matches the DNA was not checked. TRBV21-1 is an annotated pseudogene. The CDR3 runs 16 residues. Here the CDR3 reads CASSKIPEATNEKLFF. The CDR3 nucleotides read TGTGCCAGCAGCAAAATCCCGGAAGCAACTAATGAAAAACTGTTTTTT.

This clonotype was recorded a few times. This chain connects TRBV30 to TRBJ2-7; TRBD2 aligns across 16 bases. Trimming removed 4 bases from V and 0 bases from J; junction bases left unmatched: 6. The CDR3 runs 17 residues. In germline, CDR1 is GTSNPN, CDR2 SVGIG (reference sequence). Written as DNA, the CDR3 is TGTGCCTGGACCCAGGGACTAGCGGGAGGGCTCTCCTACGAGCAGTACTTC. As protein: CAWTQGLAGGLSYEQYF.

This clonotype was recorded many times. The chain joins TRBV6-2 or TRBV6-3 to TRBJ1-5; D is perhaps TRBD1 (6 bases). Per the germline V gene, CDR1 is MNHEY and CDR2 is SVGEGT. Trimming cost V 7 bases and J 6 bases, with 19 bases left between them. This CDR3 has 15 residues. CDR3 protein: CASTPGGGQRQPQHF. The CDR3 coding sequence is TGTGCCAGCACCCCCGGCGGGGGCCAGCGTCAGCCCCAGCATTTT.

This clonotype was detected ten times or more. The genes are TRBV10-2 and TRBJ2-1; TRBD2 matches at 9 bases. CDR1 WSHSY and CDR2 SAAADI come from the germline V gene. The CDR3 sequence is 15 residues long. V trimming: 4 bases; J trimming: 7 bases; junction bases outside the gene matches: 8. CDR3 bases: TGCGCCAGCAGTGGGGGAGGGACTAGCTTGAATGAGCAGTTCTTC. Its translation is CASSGGGTSLNEQFF.

This clonotype was seen a handful of times. The chain links TRBV13 to TRBJ2-7; no definite D call. The germline CDR1 and CDR2 sequences are PRHDT and FYEKMQ (reference sequence). The CDR3 runs to 15 residues. V lost 3 bases and J 5 bases, leaving 17 bases between the germline ends. The CDR3 here is CASSFRVSDHDEQYF. The CDR3 bases are TGTGCCAGCAGCTTCCGGGTCTCGGACCACGACGAGCAGTACTTC. The full variable domain, completed using reference TRBV13 and TRBJ2-7, is AAGVIQSPRHLIKEKRETATLKCYPIPRHDTVYWYQQGPGQDPQFLISFYEKMQSDKGSIPDRFSAQQFSDYHSELNMSSLELGDSALYFCASSFRVSDHDEQYFGPGTRLTVT.

This sequence joins TRBV5-5 and TRBJ1-1; unclear D gene. This CDR3 comprises 13 residues. CDR1 and CDR2 (germline): SGHKS, YYEKEE (reference sequence). Between the trimmed V and J ends, which lost 0 bases and 8 bases, there was a span of 11 bases. The CDR3: CASSLDGVMEAFF. DNA of the CDR3: TGTGCCAGCAGCTTGGATGGGGTTATGGAAGCTTTCTTT. Together with reference TRBV5-5 and TRBJ1-1, the CDR3 gives the full variable domain: DAGVTQSPTHLIKTRGQQVTLRCSPISGHKSVSWYQQVLGQGPQFIFQYYEKEERGRGNFPDRFSARQFPNYSSELNVNALLLGDSALYLCASSLDGVMEAFFGQGTRLTVV.

J is TRBJ2-1 and V is TRBV19; possibly TRBD2 for D (6 bases). CDR3 length: 16 residues. Trimming stripped 3 bases from V and 1 base from J, with 13 bases between. Germline CDR1 and CDR2: LNHDA and SQIVND (reference sequence). The CDR3 sequence is CASSIKAGTSYNEQFF. The CDR3 bases are TGTGCCAGTAGTATCAAAGCGGGTACTTCCTACAATGAGCAGTTCTTC.

In its sample, this clonotype is medium-sized. V is TRBV6-6 and J is TRBJ1-6, with 8 bases fitting TRBD1. The V gene end was trimmed by 2 bases and the J gene end by 10 bases; junction bases not matched to a gene: 7. The CDR3 has 15 residues. CDR1 and CDR2 (germline): MNHNY, SVGAGI (reference sequence). The CDR3 sequence is CASSYRGQGESPLHF. CDR3 bases: TGTGCCAGCAGTTACAGAGGACAGGGAGAATCACCCCTCCACTTT.

In this sample, this clonotype turned up a few times. This chain connects TRBV27 to TRBJ2-3; 11 bases fit TRBD2. This CDR3 comprises 19 residues. V lost 0 bases and J lost 2; bases outside the gene matches: 10. Germline CDR1 MNHEY, CDR2 SMNVEV (reference sequence). The CDR3 reads CASSLSPRASGGFTDTQYF. The DNA of the CDR3 is TGTGCCAGCAGTTTATCCCCCAGGGCTAGCGGGGGGTTCACAGATACGCAGTATTTT.

Many counts were recorded for this clonotype. The junction shows a germline mismatch at one end, possibly a read error. This chain joins TRBV10-1 and TRBJ1-5; D ambiguous. The CDR3 consists of 12 residues. Germline V CDR1 and CDR2: WNHNN, SYGVQD (reference sequence). DNA for the CDR3: TGCGCCAGCGGTGACAGCAATCAGCCCCAGCATTTT. Protein: CASGDSNQPQHF.

This clonotype was observed at least ten times. The chain employs TRBV28 and TRBJ1-6; 9 bases are a match to TRBD1. The CDR3 is 16 residues long. Per germline, CDR1 MDHEN and CDR2 SYDVKM. The V gene end was trimmed by 0 bases and the J gene end by 7 bases; junction bases not matched to a gene: 4. For the CDR3, the DNA is TGTGCCAGCAGTTTATGGGGTGGACAGGGGAATTCACCCCTCCACTTT. Encoded protein: CASSLWGGQGNSPLHF.

This clonotype was observed at least ten times. The chain has TRBV30 and TRBJ1-5; no clear D. The CDR3 runs to 13 residues. Germline V gene sequence: CDR1 GTSNPN, CDR2 SVGIG (reference sequence). V dropped 4 bases and J dropped 2 bases, with 9 bases sitting between them. CDR3 region: CAWTGNGNQPQHF. CDR3 nucleotides: TGTGCCTGGACTGGGAACGGCAATCAGCCCCAGCATTTT.

In its sample, this clonotype was seen many times. The chain employs TRBV2 and TRBJ2-7, with D unresolved. The CDR3 spans 12 residues. V shed 8 bases and J shed 2 bases, with 10 bases lying between them. From germline, CDR1 is SNHLY and CDR2 FYNNEI. CDR3 bases: TGTGCCAGCGGCCTAGGAGCCTACGAGCAGTACTTC. Its protein product is CASGLGAYEQYF. Filled out from reference TRBV2 and TRBJ2-7, the complete variable domain reads EPEVTQTPSHQVTQMGQEVILRCVPISNHLYFYWYRQILGQKVEFLVSFYNNEISEKSEIFDDQFSVERPDGSNFTLKIRSTKLEDSAMYFCASGLGAYEQYFGPGTRLTVT.